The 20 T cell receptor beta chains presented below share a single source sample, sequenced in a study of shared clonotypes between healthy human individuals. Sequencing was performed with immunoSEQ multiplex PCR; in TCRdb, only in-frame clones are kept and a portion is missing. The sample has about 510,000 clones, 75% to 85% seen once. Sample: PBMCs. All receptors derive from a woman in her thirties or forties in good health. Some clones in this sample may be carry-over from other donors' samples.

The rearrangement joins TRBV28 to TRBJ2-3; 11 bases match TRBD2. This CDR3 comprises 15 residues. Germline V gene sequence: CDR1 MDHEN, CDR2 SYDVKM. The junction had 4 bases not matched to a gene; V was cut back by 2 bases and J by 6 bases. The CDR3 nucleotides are TGTGCCAGCAGTTTAGGCGTAGCGGGAGGGGATACGCAGTATTTT. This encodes CASSLGVAGGDTQYF.

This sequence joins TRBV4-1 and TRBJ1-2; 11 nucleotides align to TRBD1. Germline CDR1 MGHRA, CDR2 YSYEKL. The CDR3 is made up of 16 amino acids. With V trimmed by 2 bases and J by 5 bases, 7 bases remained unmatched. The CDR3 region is CASSQTGTGGWYGYTF. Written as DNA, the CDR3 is TGCGCCAGCAGCCAAACCGGGACAGGGGGTTGGTATGGCTACACCTTC.

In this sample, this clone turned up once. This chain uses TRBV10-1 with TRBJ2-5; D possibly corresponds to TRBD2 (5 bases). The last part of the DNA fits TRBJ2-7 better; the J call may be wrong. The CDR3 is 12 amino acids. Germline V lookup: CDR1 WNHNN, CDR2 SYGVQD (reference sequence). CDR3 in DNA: TGCGCCAGCAGTTCCGATGCGGGCGAGCAGTACTTC. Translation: CASSSDAGEQYF.

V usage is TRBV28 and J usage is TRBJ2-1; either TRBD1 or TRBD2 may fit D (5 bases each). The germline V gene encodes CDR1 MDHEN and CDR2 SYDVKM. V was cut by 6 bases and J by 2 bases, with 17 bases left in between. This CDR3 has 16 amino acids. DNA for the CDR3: TGTGCCAGCAGCCGTCCTCAGGGAGTAGCCTACAATGAGCAGTTCTTC. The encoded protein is CASSRPQGVAYNEQFF.

The CDR3 spells CAIRGQGGDGTIYF. CDR3 sequence (DNA): TGTGCCATCAGGGGACAGGGGGGGGATGGCACCATATATTTT. The chain employs TRBV10-3 and TRBJ1-3, with TRBD1 identical over 11 bases. This CDR3 is 14 amino acids long. CDR1 is ENHRY, CDR2 SYGVKD, per germline. The J segment lost 9 bases and the V segment lost 6 bases, leaving 7 bases of the junction unmatched.

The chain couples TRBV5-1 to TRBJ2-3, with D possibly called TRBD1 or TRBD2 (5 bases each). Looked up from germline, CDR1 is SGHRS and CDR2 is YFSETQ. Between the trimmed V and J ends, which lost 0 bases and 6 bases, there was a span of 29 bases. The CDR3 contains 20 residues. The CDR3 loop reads CASSLAARVLATPILDTQYF. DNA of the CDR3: TGCGCCAGCAGCTTGGCCGCCAGGGTGCTAGCAACCCCGATTTTGGATACGCAGTATTTT. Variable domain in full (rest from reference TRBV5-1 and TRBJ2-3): KAGVTQTPRYLIKTRGQQVTLSCSPISGHRSVSWYQQTPGQGLQFLFEYFSETQRNKGNFPGRFSGRQFSNSRSEMNVSTLELGDSALYLCASSLAARVLATPILDTQYFGPGTRLTVL.

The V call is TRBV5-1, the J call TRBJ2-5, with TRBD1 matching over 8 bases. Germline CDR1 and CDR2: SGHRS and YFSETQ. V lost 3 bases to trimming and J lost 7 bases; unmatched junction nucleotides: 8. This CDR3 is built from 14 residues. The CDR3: CASSSGQGGGTQYF. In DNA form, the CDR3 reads TGCGCCAGCAGCTCCGGACAGGGAGGAGGGACCCAGTACTTC.

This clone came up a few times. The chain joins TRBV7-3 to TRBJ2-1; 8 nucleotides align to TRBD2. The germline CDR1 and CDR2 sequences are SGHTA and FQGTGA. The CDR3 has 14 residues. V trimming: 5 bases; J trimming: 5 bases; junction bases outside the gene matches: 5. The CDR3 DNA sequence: TGTGCCAGCAGCGCTAGCGGGTCAGACAATGAGCAGTTCTTC. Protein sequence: CASSASGSDNEQFF.

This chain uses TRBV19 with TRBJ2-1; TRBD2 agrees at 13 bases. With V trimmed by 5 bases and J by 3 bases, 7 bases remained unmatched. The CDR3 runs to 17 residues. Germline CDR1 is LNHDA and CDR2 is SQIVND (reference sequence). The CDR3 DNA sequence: TGTGCCAGTAGTCCTGGGACTAGCGGGGCACACTACAATGAGCAGTTCTTC. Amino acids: CASSPGTSGAHYNEQFF.

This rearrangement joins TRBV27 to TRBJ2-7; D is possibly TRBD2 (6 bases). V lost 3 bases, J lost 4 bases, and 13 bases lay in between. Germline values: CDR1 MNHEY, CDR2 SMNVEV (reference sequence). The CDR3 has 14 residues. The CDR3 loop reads CASSFTGRGYEQYF. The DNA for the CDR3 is TGTGCCAGCAGTTTCACCGGGAGAGGGTACGAGCAGTACTTC.

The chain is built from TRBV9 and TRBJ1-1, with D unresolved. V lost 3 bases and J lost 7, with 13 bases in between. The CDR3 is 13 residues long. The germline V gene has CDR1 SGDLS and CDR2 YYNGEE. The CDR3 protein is CASSAFFEGEAFF. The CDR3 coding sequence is TGTGCCAGCAGCGCCTTTTTTGAGGGTGAAGCTTTCTTT.

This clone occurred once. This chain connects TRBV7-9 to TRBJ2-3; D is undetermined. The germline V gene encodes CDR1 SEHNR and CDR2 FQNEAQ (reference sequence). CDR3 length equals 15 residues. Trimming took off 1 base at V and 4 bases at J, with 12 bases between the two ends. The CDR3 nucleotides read TGTGCCAGCAGCTTAGTGGGCAGCGCGGCAGATACGCAGTATTTT. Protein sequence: CASSLVGSAADTQYF.

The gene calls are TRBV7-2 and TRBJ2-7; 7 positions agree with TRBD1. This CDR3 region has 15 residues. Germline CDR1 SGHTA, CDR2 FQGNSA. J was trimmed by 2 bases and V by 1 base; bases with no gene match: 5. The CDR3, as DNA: TGTGCCAGCAGCTTAGTGGACAGGCCCACCTACGAGCAGTACTTC. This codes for CASSLVDRPTYEQYF.

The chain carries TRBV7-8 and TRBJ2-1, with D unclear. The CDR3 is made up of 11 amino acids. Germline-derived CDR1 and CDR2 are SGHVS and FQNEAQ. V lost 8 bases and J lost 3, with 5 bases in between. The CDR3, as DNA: TGTGCCAGCGGGTACTACAATGAGCAGTTCTTC. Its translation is CASGYYNEQFF.

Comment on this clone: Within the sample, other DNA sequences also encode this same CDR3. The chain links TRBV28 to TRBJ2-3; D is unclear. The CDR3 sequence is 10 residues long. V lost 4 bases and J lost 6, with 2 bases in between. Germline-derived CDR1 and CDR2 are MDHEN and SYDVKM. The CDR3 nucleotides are TGTGCCAGCAGTTGGGATACGCAGTATTTT. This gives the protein CASSWDTQYF.

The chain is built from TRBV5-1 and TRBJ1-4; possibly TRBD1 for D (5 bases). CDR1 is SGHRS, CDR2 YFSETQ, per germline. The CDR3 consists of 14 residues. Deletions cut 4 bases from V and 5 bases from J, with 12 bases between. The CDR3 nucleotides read TGCGCCAGCAGCCCCACAGGCGGGAATGAAAAACTGTTTTTT. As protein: CASSPTGGNEKLFF.

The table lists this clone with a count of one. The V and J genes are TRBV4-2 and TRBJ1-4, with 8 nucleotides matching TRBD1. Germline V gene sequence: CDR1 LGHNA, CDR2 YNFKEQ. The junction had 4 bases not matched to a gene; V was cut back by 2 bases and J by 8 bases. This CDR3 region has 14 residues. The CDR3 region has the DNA TGTGCCAGCAGCCAAACAGGGGGTCGGGAAAAACTGTTTTTT. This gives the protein CASSQTGGREKLFF.

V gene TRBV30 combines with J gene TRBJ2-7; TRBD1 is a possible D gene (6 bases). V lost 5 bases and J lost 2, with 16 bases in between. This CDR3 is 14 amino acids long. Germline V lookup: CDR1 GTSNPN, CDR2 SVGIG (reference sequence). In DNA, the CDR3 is TGTGCCTGGGCTCCGGGGACACCTACCTACGAGCAGTACTTC. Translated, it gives CAWAPGTPTYEQYF.

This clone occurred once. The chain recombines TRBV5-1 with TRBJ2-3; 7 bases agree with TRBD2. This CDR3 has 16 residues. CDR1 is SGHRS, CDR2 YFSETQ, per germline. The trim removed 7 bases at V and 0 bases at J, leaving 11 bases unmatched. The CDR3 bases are TGCGCCAGCGGCGCGATCGGGGGGTTGAGCACAGATACGCAGTATTTT. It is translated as CASGAIGGLSTDTQYF.

As DNA, the CDR3 is TGTGCCAGCAGCTTAGGACAGGGCCCCACAGATACGCAGTATTTT. It translates to CASSLGQGPTDTQYF. This chain joins TRBV7-2 and TRBJ2-3, with 7 bases aligning to TRBD1. Per germline, CDR1 SGHTA and CDR2 FQGNSA. The CDR3 extends over 15 amino acids. With V trimmed by 1 base and J by 2 bases, 3 bases remained unmatched.